This note documents a single T cell receptor beta chain sequence. The target of this receptor is not known. Base qualities are missing; no much larger clone stands one base away. Sequences MNHNY (CDR1) and SVGAGI (CDR2) are obtained from the germline V gene (reference sequence). V and J lose 0 bases and 7 bases, and a span of 12 bases separates them. There are 14 amino acids in the CDR3, from cysteine to phenylalanine inclusive. This entry keeps only the CDR3 DNA: 42 bases, framed from base 1. The cohort comprised 710 or so healthy bone marrow donors. Cohort members were all nominally healthy when sampled, although unrecorded immune exposures were likely present. The donor tested CMV seropositive and was one of the 289 seropositive cohort members. A peripheral blood sample was collected from each donor, and TCR beta sequencing was performed on peripheral blood mononuclear cells. The Qiagen DNeasy Blood Extraction Kit was used to extract genomic DNA from the blood cell samples.

The data originate from a study of cytomegalovirus exposure and HLA in healthy donors (dated by TCRdb to about 2017). For context, the study as a whole: An earlier analysis of several hundred of the donors reported 276 Gb of sequence data and around 100 million unique TCR beta sequences obtained from about 200 million T cells. To predict cytomegalovirus infection status, the study brought together high-throughput TCR immunosequencing, statistical association of individual TCRs with disease status, and machine learning. To study patterns of TCR occurrence, a later analysis re-analyzed previously published TCR beta repertoires from 500 to 850 donors and added high-resolution HLA genotyping. The study profiled the T cell repertoires of around 700 subjects by immunosequencing and related them to cytomegalovirus serostatus. Because of strong linkage in the cohort, roughly five DR-DQ haplotypes were treated as single units for association and clustering. Donor age, sex, ethnicity and CMV serostatus were compiled alongside the repertoire data. In an earlier analysis of more than 550 of the donors, high-throughput TCR beta sequencing was used to judge whether each TCR beta V gene segment behaved as functional or pseudogenic. The study aimed to test whether signatures of past pathogen exposure could be identified by cataloging public T cell receptors. Every repertoire in the discovery cohort had been generated on one and the same sequencing platform. Typing coverage varied by locus: 629-630 donors for A, B, C, DRB1 and DQB1; roughly 510 for DQA1; around 570 for DPA1; some 470 for DPB1. Both class I and class II loci were covered by HLA typing, at four-digit resolution. Rather than drawing on any new phenotypic data, the later analysis identified candidate immune exposures from TCR beta sequences and the way those sequences occurred across donors. About 300 gigabases of sequencing data and approximately 85 million unique TCR sequences were included in an early release covering about 700 HLA-typed donors. Among the approximately 430 genotyped donors, more than 70% belonged to the genetic ancestry cluster associated with self-reported Caucasian donors. In a later genetic analysis, genome-wide SNP genotypes for about 60% of the 666 donors were used, and that subset was treated as a discovery cohort. Among around 400 genotyped donors of the cohort, an average of approximately 200,000 unique TCR beta nucleotide sequences was sequenced per donor, of which approximately 18% were non-productive. Besides the first cohort of hundreds of subjects, a separate validation cohort made up of over 100 different subjects was used. Overall study outcomes, separate from this receptor: Three of the identified cytomegalovirus-associated TCR beta chains were confirmed in vitro to be specific for cytomegalovirus antigens. In both the original and validation cohorts, the classifier was reported to diagnose cytomegalovirus status with high specificity and sensitivity. The presence/absence analyses assumed that sequencing depth was roughly uniform across donors, and that assumption may not be true. An association between a missense DCLRE1C variant and V-gene and J-gene trimming of TCR beta chains was found in a later genetic analysis and replicated in an independent cohort. Several of the top co-occurrence clusters appeared to be linked to parvovirus B19, influenza, CMV and Epstein-Barr virus, according to a later analysis. When HLA alleles, especially DR and DQ, strongly co-occurred, attributing TCR associations to individual alleles was difficult. An earlier analysis of around 600 of the donors showed that most TCR beta V segments appeared in productive rearrangements either about 87% or about 30% of the time, which broadly matched IMGT annotations. A further reported finding was that TCR beta sequences accurately predicted the HLA-A and HLA-B alleles for most subjects in the first cohort. Correlated functional status among segregating V segments might be attributable to linkage disequilibrium, but an unknown experimental factor could not be ruled out. Only TCR beta chains were sequenced in this cohort, and the absence of alpha or paired-chain data limited detectable features. In a later analysis, the rate of TCR association differed among HLA loci, with DRB1 alleles having the most associated TCRs and HLA-C alleles having the fewest. Because counts were too low, approximately 18 rarely observed V segments, including chromosome 9 orphons, were excluded from the earlier analysis of some 590 of the donors. Across donors, most TCR sequences were observed very rarely, whereas some public TCRs were present in many individuals. Some IMGT-functional V segments, including TRBV6-2 and TRBV6-3, could not be distinguished by the 87-base-pair reads and were therefore excluded. Compared with the roughly 700-donor mean, donors in an Asian-associated ancestry cluster had fewer N-insertions in productive TCRs, according to a later genetic analysis. The authors suggested that the approach could potentially be generalized to other disease states and immunological phenotypes. Because HLA typing was missing for some donors at each locus, association tests included only the typed subset. A total of 150 to 200 TCR beta chains were listed by the study as associated with cytomegalovirus. A cluster of highly shared sequence variants was judged likely to be a technical artifact of the sequencing pipeline. For the cohort, immune exposure information was limited to CMV serostatus. Most CMV-associated TCR beta chains appeared to be HLA-restricted in a later analysis, and the HLA associations seemed to be driven largely by CMV exposure. Compared with equally common non-associated chains, HLA-associated TCR beta chains in a later analysis were more clonally expanded and had lower generation probabilities. Specific HLA alleles were associated with 18,000 or so TCR beta sequences at a false discovery rate of 0.05 in a later analysis.

The receptor library was made with the immunoSEQ multiplex PCR assay. For the multiplex PCR, a mixture combining 60 forward primers for TCR Vbeta segments and 13 reverse primers for TCR Jbeta segments was used. The CDR3 region of rearranged TCR beta genes was amplified from genomic DNA with a multiplex PCR assay. The amplified TCR beta libraries were sequenced on the Illumina HiSeq System as 87-base-pair reads. The original methods were these. Across the 600 to 700 repertoires, a later analysis counted 60 million to 90 million unique TCR beta chains, roughly 11 million of which were shared by at least two donors. Raw reads were error-corrected and collapsed into unique sequences with a nearest-neighbor algorithm that merged closely related sequences to remove PCR and sequencing errors. CDR3 sequences were aligned to IMGT reference sequences to assign V, D and J gene segments. For a sequence to be retained, a match of at least six nucleotides was required to both a V gene segment and a J gene segment. A rearrangement was called productive if the CDR3 had no stop codons and remained in frame with V and J, and every other rearrangement was called non-productive. CDR3 was defined according to IMGT convention as the region running from the second conserved V-encoded cysteine to the conserved J-encoded phenylalanine. In an earlier analysis of some 550 of the donors, sequences lacking an unambiguous match to a single V gene segment were excluded. An earlier analysis of about 600 of the donors called V segments functional above 56.7% productive rearrangements and segregating when the between-donor standard deviation exceeded 5%. A statistical classification framework was built to diagnose cytomegalovirus status from the catalog of TCR beta chain sequences. In a later analysis, V and J genes were assigned by comparing TCR nucleotide sequences against IMGT/GENE-DB human TR gene sequences. A later analysis assigned CDR3 sequences and most-parsimonious VDJ recombination scenarios with the TCRdist pipeline. In a later analysis, each TCR beta chain was defined by its CDR3 amino acid sequence together with its V-gene family, and reads lacking a unique V-gene family were excluded. To address suspected cross-contamination and a sequencing artifact, a later analysis removed approximately 600 highly shared, low-generation-probability nucleotide sequences. In a later analysis, a clonal expansion index was calculated for each public chain from normalized within-repertoire ranks of inferred template counts. In a later analysis, generation probabilities were computed with a VDJ recombination model fitted to out-of-frame rearrangements, and the resulting probabilities were checked against IGoR. A later analysis scored TCR-TCR, TCR-HLA and TCR-CMV co-occurrence with hypergeometric tests, applying a repertoire-size bias correction to TCR pairs. False discovery rates were estimated in a later analysis by permuting HLA or CMV assignments 20 times. In a later analysis, co-occurring TCRs were grouped using DBSCAN, and TCRdist sequence similarity was added for clustering within HLA-allele-positive subsets. Co-occurrence clustering excluded repertoires with fewer than 30,000 or more than 120,000 public chains, plus five with anomalous nucleotide sharing. TCRdb re-hosts the immuneACCESS table, in-frame sequences only. Its copies lack some clones; in the studies checked, an unresolved V gene accounts for under half of them, and the cause for the rest is not known. That table furnishes V, J and clone size, whereas the DNA furnished D and trimming. This sample is represented by about 120,000 clones; roughly 72% of them were singletons. 11% of the sample lies in the top ten.

Source material: PBMCs. The sequence joins TRBV6-6 to TRBJ1-1, with a tentative D gene TRBD1 over 5 matching bases. The clonotype comes from a woman in her forties or fifties in good health and CMV-seropositive. The DNA sequence follows: TGTGCCAGCAGTTACTCCTCGGGGGGACTTGAAGCTTTCTTT. Its protein is CASSYSSGGLEAFF.